This T cell receptor beta chain came from a study of T cells after yellow fever vaccination. General study findings and limits: Secondary responses were weaker yet peaked faster, day 5 versus 15. The study re-detected most primary-vaccination clones after the booster (roughly 96% CD4, almost 90% CD8).

Using its own MiXCR run on the 5' RACE reads, TCRdb lists one record per CDR3 protein. The table includes some 340,000 distinct CDR3 sequences, 4.1% detected once. In this sample, this clonotype turned up many times. Its antigen remains unknown. V dropped 0 bases and J dropped 8 bases, with 6 bases sitting between them. The CDR3 runs to 12 residues. CDR1 and CDR2 from the germline V gene are SGHKS and YYEKEE (reference sequence). This rearrangement joins TRBV5-5 to TRBJ2-1; weak D call: TRBD1 (5 bases). This specimen consisted of PBMCs, obtained 5 days after the yellow fever booster vaccination. The TCR was taken from a man aged 18 to 35 who received the YFV17D yellow fever vaccine. CDR3 protein: CASSLEGYEQFF. In DNA, the CDR3 is TGTGCCAGCAGCTTGGAGGGGTATGAGCAGTTCTTC. Combining the CDR3 with reference TRBV5-5 and TRBJ2-1 gives the whole variable domain DAGVTQSPTHLIKTRGQQVTLRCSPISGHKSVSWYQQVLGQGPQFIFQYYEKEERGRGNFPDRFSARQFPNYSSELNVNALLLGDSALYLCASSLEGYEQFFGPGTRLTVL.